A selection of T cell receptor beta chains follows, all from one sample in a study of T-cell reconstitution after alpha-beta-depleted transplantation in children. TCRdb used MiXCR to reprocess the PCR reads, holding one entry per CDR3 protein. The data show hundreds of thousands of distinct CDR3 sequences, 10% to 15% seen once. The source was PBMCs, mostly from graft donor cells, collected 360 days after TCRalphabeta/CD19-depleted stem cell transplant. All receptors come from a male patient younger than 18 who had a stem cell transplant for acute myeloid leukemia, so the T cells may come from the graft donor. Both conserved end residues are part of each CDR3. Each record gives: CDR3 length, D gene, clone size, V gene, J gene, CDR3 DNA, CDR3 protein. D genes are given only for firm matches. Clone size appears in some rows only: once, few, many, or a class for an expanded clone.

>17|TRBD2|few|TRBV7-3|TRBJ2-1
TGTGCCAGCAGTCCTAAAGGGGGACTAGCGGGAGTGGGTGAGCAGTTCTTC
CASSPKGGLAGVGEQFF
>17|NA|NA|TRBV7-2|TRBJ2-7
TGTGCCAGCAGCTTAGTCATCGGAACGCAGGTACACTACGAGCAGTACTTC
CASSLVIGTQVHYEQYF
>15|NA|many|TRBV7-8|TRBJ2-2
TGTGCCAGCAGCTTAGTCGGCAGTTACACCGGGGAGCTGTTTTTT
CASSLVGSYTGELFF
>14|NA|NA|TRBV12-3/TRBV12-4|TRBJ2-3
TGTGCCAGCAGCTCGCGACCCACCACAGATACGCAGTATTTT
CASSSRPTTDTQYF
>12|NA|NA|TRBV20-1|TRBJ2-1
TGCAGTGCTAGAGATCACGGAAATGAGCAGTTCTTC
CSARDHGNEQFF
>15|TRBD2|many|TRBV7-6|TRBJ2-1
TGTGCCAGCAGTCGTAGCGGGGGCCTTTGGAATGAGCAGTTCTTC
CASSRSGGLWNEQFF
>11|NA|many|TRBV10-3|TRBJ2-7
TGTGCCATCAGTGATATCTACGAGCAGTACTTC
CAISDIYEQYF
>17|NA|few|TRBV12-3/TRBV12-4|TRBJ1-5
TGTGCCAGCAGTTTAGAGGCCGGGACACCCCATAATCAGCCCCAGCATTTT
CASSLEAGTPHNQPQHF
>18|TRBD2|NA|TRBV20-1|TRBJ2-3
TGCAGTGCTAAGTCCCTTAGCGGGAGGGCTCTTAGCACAGATACGCAGTATTTT
CSAKSLSGRALSTDTQYF
>14|TRBD2|few|TRBV12-3/TRBV12-4|TRBJ2-7
TGTGCCAGCAGACCTAGCGGGGCCTCCTACGAGCAGTACTTC
CASRPSGASYEQYF
>12|NA|NA|TRBV29-1|TRBJ2-7
TGCAGCGTTGGTGTGATACCGCGCGAGCAGTACTTC
CSVGVIPREQYF
>16|NA|few|TRBV20-1|TRBJ2-1
TGCAGTGCTAGAGTGTCTAGCCTCATGCTCGGTAATGAGCAGTTCTTC
CSARVSSLMLGNEQFF
>15|TRBD2|few|TRBV7-9|TRBJ2-5
TGTGCCAGCAGCACTAGCGGACTCTTCCAAGAGACCCAGTACTTC
CASSTSGLFQETQYF
>18|NA|NA|TRBV24-1|TRBJ2-1
TGTGCCACCAGTGATTTGAGTGGACCGGGACCACTTAGTGGGGAGCAGTTCTTC
CATSDLSGPGPLSGEQFF
>18|TRBD1|few|TRBV6-2/TRBV6-3|TRBJ2-1
TGTGCCAGCAGTTACTCGATTTTGACAGGGAGCTCCTACAATGAGCAGTTCTTC
CASSYSILTGSSYNEQFF
>15|NA|many|TRBV7-6|TRBJ2-1
TGTGCCAGCAGCTTAGGATTAGGGGAATACAATGAGCAGTTCTTC
CASSLGLGEYNEQFF
>15|NA|few|TRBV19|TRBJ2-1
TGTGCCAGTAGTGCGAGTATTCCCTCCTACAATGAGCAGTTCTTC
CASSASIPSYNEQFF
>15|TRBD2|many|TRBV12-5|TRBJ2-1
TGTGCTAGTACCGCTAGCGGGAGCTCCTACAATGAGCAGTTCTTC
CASTASGSSYNEQFF
>14|NA|many|TRBV3-1|TRBJ2-3
TGTGCCAGCAGCCAAGGCGGGCTCACAGATACGCAGTATTTT
CASSQGGLTDTQYF
>17|NA|few|TRBV5-5|TRBJ1-2
TGTGCCAGCAGCTTGGGCGTCACGGGTTTTGAGAACTATGGCTACACCTTC
CASSLGVTGFENYGYTF
>16|TRBD1|NA|TRBV12-3/TRBV12-4|TRBJ1-5
TGTGCCAGCAGTTTCTACAGGGGACCTGGGAATCAGCCCCAGCATTTT
CASSFYRGPGNQPQHF
>19|TRBD2|few|TRBV7-3|TRBJ2-3
TGTGCCAGCAGCTTAAATATGGCGGGGGATCTCTATAGCACAGATACGCAGTATTTT
CASSLNMAGDLYSTDTQYF
>14|NA|NA|TRBV10-3|TRBJ2-5
TGTGCCATCAGTGTGACAGCCCCGGGAGAGACCCAGTACTTC
CAISVTAPGETQYF